Sequencing of this TCR beta chain was carried out in a study of cytomegalovirus exposure and HLA in healthy donors. CDR3 length: 12 amino acids. Unmatched junction bases numbered 3, after V lost 5 bases and J lost 6 bases. CDR1 and CDR2 from the germline V gene are SGHTA and FQGNSA. PCR amplification relied on 60 Vbeta primers (plus 13 Jbeta primers). The protocol was immunoSEQ multiplex PCR, while the TCRdb copy is restricted to in-frame clones and leaves out a portion. Of 200,000 to 250,000 clones listed, around 81% were seen once; the top ten hold roughly a tenth. The sequence was collected from a woman aged 45-65 years in good health and CMV-seropositive. Source material: PBMCs. This rearrangement joins TRBV7-2 to TRBJ1-2; 7 bases fit TRBD1. This CDR3 reads CASSTTGNGYTF. CDR3 in DNA: TGTGCCAGCAGCACGACAGGGAATGGCTACACCTTC.